This TCR beta chain was captured in a study of cytomegalovirus exposure and HLA in healthy donors. Study overall: Earlier, 100 million or so unique TCR beta sequences were recovered from around 190 million T cells by an analysis. Study results and limitations: The availability of immune exposure information extended only to CMV serostatus. Rare TCR sequences predominated, though certain public TCRs were found in many donors. The study recorded 150 to 200 TCR beta chains that were cytomegalovirus-associated.

Trimming pared 8 bases from V and 3 bases from J, leaving 14 bases between. Germline CDR1 and CDR2: LNHDA and SQIVND (reference sequence). The CDR3 runs to 14 residues. The PCR made use of 60 Vbeta and 13 Jbeta primers. Measured with immunoSEQ multiplex PCR; TCRdb has only the in-frame clones, and not every one. The table has tens of thousands of clones, approximately 84% seen once. As for this clone: No antigen is known for it.

The clonotype originates from a woman aged 45-59 years in good health and CMV-seronegative. The chain has TRBV19 and TRBJ2-1; D may be TRBD1 (6 bases). Sample: PBMCs. CDR3 in amino acids: CASGLQGVYNEQFF. The CDR3 DNA follows: TGTGCCAGTGGATTACAGGGAGTCTACAATGAGCAGTTCTTC.